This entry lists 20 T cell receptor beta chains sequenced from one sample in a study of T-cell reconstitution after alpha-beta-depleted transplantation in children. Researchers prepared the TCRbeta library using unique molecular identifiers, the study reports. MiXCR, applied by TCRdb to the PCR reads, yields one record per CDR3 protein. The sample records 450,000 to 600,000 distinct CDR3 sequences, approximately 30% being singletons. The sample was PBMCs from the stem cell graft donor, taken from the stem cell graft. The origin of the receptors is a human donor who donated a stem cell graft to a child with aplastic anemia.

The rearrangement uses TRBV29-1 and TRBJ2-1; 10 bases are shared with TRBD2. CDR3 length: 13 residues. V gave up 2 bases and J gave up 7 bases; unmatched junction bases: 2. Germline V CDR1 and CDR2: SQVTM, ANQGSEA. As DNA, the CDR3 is TGCAGCGTTGAACTAGCGGGAGCAAATGAGCAGTTCTTC. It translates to CSVELAGANEQFF.

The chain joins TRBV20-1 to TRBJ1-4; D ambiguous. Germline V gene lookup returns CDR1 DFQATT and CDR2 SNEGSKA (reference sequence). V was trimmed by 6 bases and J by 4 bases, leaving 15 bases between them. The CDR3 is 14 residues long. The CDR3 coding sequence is TGCAGTGCCCCCTTTTTCAGTGGTAATGAAAAACTGTTTTTT. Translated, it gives CSAPFFSGNEKLFF.

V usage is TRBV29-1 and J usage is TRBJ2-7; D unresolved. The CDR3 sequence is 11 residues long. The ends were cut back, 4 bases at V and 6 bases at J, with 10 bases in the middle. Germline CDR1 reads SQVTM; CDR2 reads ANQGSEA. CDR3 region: CSVVLDCEQYV. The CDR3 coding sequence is TGCAGCGTTGTTCTAGATTGCGAGCAGTACGTC.

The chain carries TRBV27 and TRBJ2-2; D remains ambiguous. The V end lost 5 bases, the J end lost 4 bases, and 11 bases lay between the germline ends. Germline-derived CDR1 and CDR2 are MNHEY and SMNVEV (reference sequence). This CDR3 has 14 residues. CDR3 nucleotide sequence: TGTGCCAGCAGTCGAATGCGGCCCACCGGGGAGCTGTTTTTT. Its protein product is CASSRMRPTGELFF.

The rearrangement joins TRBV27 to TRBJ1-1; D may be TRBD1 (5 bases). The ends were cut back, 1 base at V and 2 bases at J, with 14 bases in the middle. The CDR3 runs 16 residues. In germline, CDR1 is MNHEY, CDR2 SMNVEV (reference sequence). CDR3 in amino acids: CASSLFGGGANTEAFF. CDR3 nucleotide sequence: TGTGCCAGCAGTTTATTCGGGGGTGGGGCAAACACTGAAGCTTTCTTT.

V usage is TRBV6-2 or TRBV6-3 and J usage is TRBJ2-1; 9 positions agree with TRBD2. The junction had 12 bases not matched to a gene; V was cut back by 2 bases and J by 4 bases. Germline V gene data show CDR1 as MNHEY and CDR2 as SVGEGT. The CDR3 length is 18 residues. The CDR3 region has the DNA TGTGCCAGCAGTTACGACGATGGTAGCGGGAGATATTACAATGAGCAGTTCTTC. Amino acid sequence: CASSYDDGSGRYYNEQFF.

In DNA form, the CDR3 reads TGTGCCAGCAGTCTTCCGGGCGGGGAGCAGTACGTC. Translation gives CASSLPGGEQYV. The chain uses TRBV25-1 and TRBJ2-7; D is possibly TRBD2 (5 bases). Looked up from germline, CDR1 is MGHDK and CDR2 is SYGVNS. The CDR3 covers 12 residues. Trimming removed 5 bases at V and 7 bases at J, with 12 bases between.

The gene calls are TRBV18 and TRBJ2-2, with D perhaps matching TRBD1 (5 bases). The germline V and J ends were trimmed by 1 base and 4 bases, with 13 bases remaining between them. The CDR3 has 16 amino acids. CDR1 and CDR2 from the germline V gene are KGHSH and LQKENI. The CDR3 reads CASSPLQGPVTGELFF. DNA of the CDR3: TGTGCCAGCTCACCACTTCAGGGTCCGGTCACCGGGGAGCTGTTTTTT.

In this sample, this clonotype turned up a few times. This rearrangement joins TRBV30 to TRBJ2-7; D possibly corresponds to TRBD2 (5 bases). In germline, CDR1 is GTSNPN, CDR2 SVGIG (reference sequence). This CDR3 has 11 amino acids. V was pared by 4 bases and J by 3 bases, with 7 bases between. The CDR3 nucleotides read TGTGCCTGGACAAGCGGCTACGAGCAGTACTTC. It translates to CAWTSGYEQYF. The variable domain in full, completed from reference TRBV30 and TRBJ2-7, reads SQTIHQWPATLVQPVGSPLSLECTVEGTSNPNLYWYRQAAGRGLQLLFYSVGIGQISSEVPQNLSASRPQDRQFILSSKKLLLSDSGFYLCAWTSGYEQYFGPGTRLTVT.

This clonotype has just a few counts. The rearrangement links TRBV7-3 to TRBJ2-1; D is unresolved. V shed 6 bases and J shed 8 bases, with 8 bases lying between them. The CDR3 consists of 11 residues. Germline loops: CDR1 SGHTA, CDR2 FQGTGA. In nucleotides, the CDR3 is TGTGCCAGCAGGAACGGACATGAGCAGTTCTTC. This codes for CASRNGHEQFF.

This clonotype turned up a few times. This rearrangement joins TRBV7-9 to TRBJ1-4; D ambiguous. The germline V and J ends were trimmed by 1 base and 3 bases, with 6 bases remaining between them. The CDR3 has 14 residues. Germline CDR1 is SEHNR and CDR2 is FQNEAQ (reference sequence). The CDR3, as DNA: TGTGCCAGCAGCTTAGTGGCATCTAATGAAAAACTGTTTTTT. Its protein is CASSLVASNEKLFF.

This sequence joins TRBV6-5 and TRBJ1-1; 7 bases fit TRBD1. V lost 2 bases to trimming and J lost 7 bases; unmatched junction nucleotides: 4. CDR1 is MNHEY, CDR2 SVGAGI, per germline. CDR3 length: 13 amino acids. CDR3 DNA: TGTGCCAGCAGTTACCAGGGGGTGAATGAAGCTTTCTTT. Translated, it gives CASSYQGVNEAFF.

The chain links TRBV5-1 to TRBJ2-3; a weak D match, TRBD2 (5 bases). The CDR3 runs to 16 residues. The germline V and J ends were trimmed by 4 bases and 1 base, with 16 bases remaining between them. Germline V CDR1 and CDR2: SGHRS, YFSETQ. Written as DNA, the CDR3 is TGCGCCAGCAGCCCCGAAGTGGGAGCTGGCACAGATACGCAGTATTTT. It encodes CASSPEVGAGTDTQYF. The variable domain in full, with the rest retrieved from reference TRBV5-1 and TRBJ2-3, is KAGVTQTPRYLIKTRGQQVTLSCSPISGHRSVSWYQQTPGQGLQFLFEYFSETQRNKGNFPGRFSGRQFSNSRSEMNVSTLELGDSALYLCASSPEVGAGTDTQYFGPGTRLTVL.

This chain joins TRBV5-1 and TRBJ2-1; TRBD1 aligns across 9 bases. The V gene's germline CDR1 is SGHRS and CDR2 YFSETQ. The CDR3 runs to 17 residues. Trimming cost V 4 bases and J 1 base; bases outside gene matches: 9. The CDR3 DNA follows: TGCGCCAGCAGCCTTCTACCCGACAGGGGGTCCTACAATGAGCAGTTCTTC. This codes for CASSLLPDRGSYNEQFF.

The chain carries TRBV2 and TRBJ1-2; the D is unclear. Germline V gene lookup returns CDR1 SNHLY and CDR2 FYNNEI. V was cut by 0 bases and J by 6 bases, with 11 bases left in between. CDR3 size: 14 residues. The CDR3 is CASSEAFGVDGYTF. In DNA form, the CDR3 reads TGTGCCAGCAGTGAAGCCTTTGGAGTGGATGGCTACACCTTC.

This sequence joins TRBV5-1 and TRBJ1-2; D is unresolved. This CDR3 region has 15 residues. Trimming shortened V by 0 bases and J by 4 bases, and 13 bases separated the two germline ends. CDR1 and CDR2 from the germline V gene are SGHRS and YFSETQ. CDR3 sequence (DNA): TGCGCCAGCAGCTTGGGATCTCTGACGAGCTATGGCTACACCTTC. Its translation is CASSLGSLTSYGYTF.

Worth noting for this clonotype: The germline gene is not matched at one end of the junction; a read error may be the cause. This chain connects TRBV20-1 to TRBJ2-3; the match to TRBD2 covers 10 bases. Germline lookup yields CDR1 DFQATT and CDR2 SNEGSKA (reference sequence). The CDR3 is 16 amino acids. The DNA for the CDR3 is TGCAGTGCAAGAGGTCTAGCGGGAGTGCGCACAGATACGCAGTATTTT. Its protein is CSARGLAGVRTDTQYF.

The DNA for the CDR3 is TGTGCCACCAGCAGAGATTGGAGGATACAGGGACATAACAATGAGCAGTTCTTC. Its protein is CATSRDWRIQGHNNEQFF. The V gene is TRBV15, the J gene TRBJ2-1; the D gene is possibly TRBD1 (6 bases). This CDR3 spans 18 amino acids. Germline lookup yields CDR1 LNHNV and CDR2 YYDKDF (reference sequence). V shed 0 bases and J shed 5 bases, with 20 bases lying between them.

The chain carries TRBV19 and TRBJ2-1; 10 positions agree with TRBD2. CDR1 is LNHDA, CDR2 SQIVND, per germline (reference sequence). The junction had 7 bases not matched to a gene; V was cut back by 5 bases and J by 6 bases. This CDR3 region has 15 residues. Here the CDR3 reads CASSHKREGPNEQFF. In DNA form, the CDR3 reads TGTGCCAGTAGTCACAAGCGGGAGGGCCCCAATGAGCAGTTCTTC.

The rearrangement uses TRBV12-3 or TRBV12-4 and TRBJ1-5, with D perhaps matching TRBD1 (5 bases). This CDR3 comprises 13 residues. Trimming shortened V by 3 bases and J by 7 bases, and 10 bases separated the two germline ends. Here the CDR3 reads CASSFGGGQPQHF. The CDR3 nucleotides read TGTGCCAGCAGTTTTGGGGGTGGCCAGCCCCAGCATTTT.